What follows is one T cell receptor beta chain and its context. As yet, its antigen is unknown. Sequencing templates came from extracted RNA that was reverse transcribed into cDNA. Some clones are missing from TCRdb's copy, which holds only in-frame ones; the method was immunoSEQ multiplex PCR. This table holds approximately 180,000 clones, more than 55% found once. CDR3 size: 15 residues. V lost 4 bases to trimming and J lost 3 bases, with 16 bases between them. Germline V gene sequence: CDR1 SGHAT, CDR2 FQNNGV. This specimen comes from a study of CD8+ T cells in alopecia areata. Study-level background: Treated patients were dosed with oral tofacitinib, taking 5 to 10 mg twice daily. Scoring treated patients' severity relied on the percentage of scalp area affected.

Study-wide points: Affected lesional scalp, above all in alopecia totalis/universalis, was more clonal than normal scalp.

The treatment was: oral pan-JAK inhibitor, 5-10 mg twice daily. Sampling of alopecia areata patients yielded lesional scalp punch biopsies as well as peripheral blood. The sample here was CD4+ T cells sorted from blood, taken at approximately week 49, from a patient treated with tofacitinib. This receptor was obtained from a human donor with alopecia areata. The chain recombines TRBV11-2 with TRBJ2-7, with D perhaps matching TRBD1 or TRBD2 (6 bases each). The CDR3 DNA sequence: TGTGCCAGCAGCTCCGACAGGATTAGCGGCTACGAGCAGTACTTC. This gives the protein CASSSDRISGYEQYF.